These 21 T cell receptor beta chains share one sample of origin, sequenced in a study of cytomegalovirus exposure and HLA in healthy donors. Primers: 60 Vbeta forward and 13 Jbeta reverse. Sequencing used immunoSEQ multiplex PCR; TCRdb keeps in-frame clones, though not all of them. The sample shows 120,000 or so clones, more than 9% of them seen only once. Material for sequencing was PBMCs. The receptor set was obtained from a woman under 30 in good health and CMV-seropositive.

This clone was counted a few times. The CDR3 sequence is CASSGLPGNEQFF. CDR3 coding DNA: TGTGCCAGCAGCGGACTTCCCGGAAATGAGCAGTTCTTC. V gene TRBV9 combines with J gene TRBJ2-1; D is unresolved. Looked up from germline, CDR1 is SGDLS and CDR2 is YYNGEE. The CDR3 is 13 residues long. Between the trimmed V and J ends, which lost 3 bases and 7 bases, there was a span of 11 bases.

This clone was found a few times. As DNA, the CDR3 is TGTGCCAGCAGCCCACCGATCACGGAAGCGACTGAAGCTTTCTTT. Translating gives CASSPPITEATEAFF. This chain connects TRBV28 to TRBJ1-1; D remains ambiguous. V was pared by 6 bases and J by 5 bases, with 19 bases between. This CDR3 region has 15 residues. Germline CDR1 reads MDHEN; CDR2 reads SYDVKM. The variable domain in full, with the rest retrieved from reference TRBV28 and TRBJ1-1, is DVKVTQSSRYLVKRTGEKVFLECVQDMDHENMFWYRQDPGLGLRLIYFSYDVKMKEKGDIPEGYSVSREKKERFSLILESASTNQTSMYLCASSPPITEATEAFFGQGTRLTVV.

This clone was counted between two and nine times. This chain uses TRBV5-1 with TRBJ1-2; 11 nucleotides match TRBD1. CDR1 and CDR2 from the germline V gene are SGHRS and YFSETQ. V lost 4 bases to trimming and J lost 2 bases; unmatched junction nucleotides: 10. The CDR3 spans 17 residues. The CDR3 sequence is CASSIPGQGVVNYGYTF. The CDR3 nucleotides are TGCGCCAGCAGCATTCCGGGACAGGGGGTTGTGAACTATGGCTACACCTTC.

This clone came up a few times. V is TRBV5-6 and J is TRBJ1-3; D is undetermined. Germline CDR1 SGHDT, CDR2 YYEEEE. V was pared by 2 bases and J by 3 bases, with 3 bases between. The CDR3 spans 12 residues. The CDR3 DNA reads as TGTGCCAGCAGCTTTAATGGAAACACCATATATTTT. Protein product: CASSFNGNTIYF.

The chain joins TRBV28 to TRBJ2-3, with 7 bases fitting TRBD2. Losses at the gene ends were 2 bases for V and 4 bases for J; bases not matched to a gene: 3. Germline V lookup: CDR1 MDHEN, CDR2 SYDVKM. This CDR3 is built from 14 residues. The CDR3 sequence: CASSLAGASDTQYF. The DNA for the CDR3 is TGTGCCAGCAGTTTAGCGGGAGCCTCAGATACGCAGTATTTT.

The chain is built from TRBV6-1 and TRBJ2-5; D call uncertain. The CDR3 loop spans 15 amino acids. Trimming took off 1 base at V and 2 bases at J, with 11 bases between the two ends. CDR1 MNHNS and CDR2 SASEGT come from the germline V gene. CDR3 in amino acids: CASSEDLALQETQYF. The CDR3 nucleotides read TGTGCCAGCAGTGAAGATTTGGCCCTTCAAGAGACCCAGTACTTC.

The V and J genes are TRBV28 and TRBJ1-2; D gene uncertain. The germline CDR1 and CDR2 sequences are MDHEN and SYDVKM. The CDR3 extends over 13 amino acids. The ends were cut back, 1 base at V and 4 bases at J, with 7 bases in the middle. The CDR3 nucleotides are TGTGCCAGCAGTTTATCGGGTGGCTATGGCTACACCTTC. It yields the protein CASSLSGGYGYTF.

This clone has only a few counts. This chain joins TRBV19 and TRBJ2-7, with 9 bases fitting TRBD1. The germline gives CDR1 LNHDA, CDR2 SQIVND (reference sequence). The V and J ends lost 7 bases and 6 bases, in that order; junction bases with no gene match: 7. This CDR3 spans 13 amino acids. CDR3 bases: TGTGCCAGTACCGGGACAGGGTCAATCGAGCAGTACTTC. Translated, it gives CASTGTGSIEQYF.

This clone was recorded a few times. Here the CDR3 reads CASSLGANNEQFF. The CDR3 DNA reads TGTGCCAGCAGCTTGGGGGCTAACAATGAGCAGTTCTTC. This chain uses TRBV7-6 with TRBJ2-1; D perhaps matches TRBD1 (6 bases). Germline loops: CDR1 SGHVS, CDR2 FNYEAQ. This CDR3 has 13 residues. Trimming removed 3 bases from V and 5 bases from J, with 8 bases in between.

This clone was counted between two and nine times. This chain connects TRBV19 to TRBJ2-4, with unresolved D. The CDR3 totals 16 residues. CDR1 and CDR2 (germline): LNHDA, SQIVND (reference sequence). Deletions cut 3 bases from V and 1 base from J, with 13 bases between. The CDR3 sequence is CASSMAMRSAKNIQYF. CDR3 bases: TGTGCCAGTAGTATGGCTATGAGGAGTGCCAAAAACATTCAGTACTTC.

About this clone itself: One end of the junction fails to match germline, which may point to a read error. The gene calls are TRBV6-5 and TRBJ2-7, with TRBD1 matching over 9 bases. The CDR3 is 14 residues long. CDR1 MNHEY and CDR2 SVGAGI come from the germline V gene. CDR3 loop: CASLDRGYSNEQYF. The CDR3 nucleotides are TGTGCCAGCTTAGACAGGGGGTACTCCAACGAGCAGTACTTC.

The V and J genes are TRBV21-1 and TRBJ1-2; no DNA check was done on the table's D call, TRBD1. TRBV21-1 is reported as a pseudogene. This CDR3 is 13 amino acids long. The CDR3 region is CASSKEGFYGYTF. DNA for the CDR3: TGTGCCAGCAGCAAAGAGGGGTTCTATGGCTACACCTTC.

This clone was seen more than once but under ten times. The genes are TRBV10-3 and TRBJ1-1; 7 bases line up with TRBD1. The CDR3 has 13 residues. Losses at the gene ends were 6 bases for V and 4 bases for J; bases not matched to a gene: 5. Germline V gives CDR1 ENHRY, CDR2 SYGVKD. The CDR3 DNA sequence: TGTGCCATCAGGGCAGGGGGAGGCACTGAAGCTTTCTTT. It encodes CAIRAGGGTEAFF.

This clone occurred a few times. CDR3: CASSPGGDGNEQFF. The CDR3 nucleotides are TGCGCCAGCAGCCCCGGGGGGGACGGCAATGAGCAGTTCTTC. V gene TRBV5-1 combines with J gene TRBJ2-1, with 8 bases identical to TRBD2. V was pared by 4 bases and J by 6 bases, with 6 bases of the junction left unmatched. The CDR3 extends over 14 amino acids. Looked up from germline, CDR1 is SGHRS and CDR2 is YFSETQ. The whole variable domain, filled in from reference TRBV5-1 and TRBJ2-1, reads KAGVTQTPRYLIKTRGQQVTLSCSPISGHRSVSWYQQTPGQGLQFLFEYFSETQRNKGNFPGRFSGRQFSNSRSEMNVSTLELGDSALYLCASSPGGDGNEQFFGPGTRLTVL.

As regards this clone: The sample holds other DNA sequences that translate to the same CDR3. V is TRBV2 and J is TRBJ2-7, with TRBD2 identical over 9 bases. The ends lost 6 bases at V and 3 bases at J; junction bases unmatched: 6. Germline CDR1 reads SNHLY; CDR2 reads FYNNEI. The CDR3 covers 14 residues. The CDR3 loop is CASSVGTSYYEQYF. The CDR3 DNA follows: TGTGCCAGCAGCGTTGGGACTAGCTACTACGAGCAGTACTTC. Full variable domain (remainder filled in from reference TRBV2 and TRBJ2-7): EPEVTQTPSHQVTQMGQEVILRCVPISNHLYFYWYRQILGQKVEFLVSFYNNEISEKSEIFDDQFSVERPDGSNFTLKIRSTKLEDSAMYFCASSVGTSYYEQYFGPGTRLTVT.

V is TRBV30 and J is TRBJ2-5, with 9 nucleotides matching TRBD1. The CDR3 has 15 residues. Unmatched junction bases numbered 7, after V lost 2 bases and J lost 3 bases. Germline V gene data show CDR1 as GTSNPN and CDR2 as SVGIG (reference sequence). In DNA form, the CDR3 reads TGTGCCTGGAGTTCGACAGGGGGATTCGAAGAGACCCAGTACTTC. Translated: CAWSSTGGFEETQYF.

The chain joins TRBV19 to TRBJ2-7, with TRBD2 identical over 11 bases. Trimming took 5 bases from V and 3 from J; bases not matched to a gene: 3. This CDR3 comprises 14 residues. CDR1 LNHDA and CDR2 SQIVND come from the germline V gene (reference sequence). The CDR3 DNA follows: TGTGCCAGTAGTCTTGGGACTAGCGGCTACGAGCAGTACTTC. Its protein is CASSLGTSGYEQYF.

The J gene is TRBJ1-1, the V gene TRBV28, with TRBD1 as a possible D gene (5 bases). In germline, CDR1 is MDHEN, CDR2 SYDVKM. Trimming cost V 6 bases and J 11 bases, with 13 bases left between them. The CDR3 runs to 11 residues. The CDR3, as DNA: TGTGCCAGCAGCGATCGGTACAGGGCTTTCTTT. Its protein product is CASSDRYRAFF.

This clone was found a few times. This rearrangement joins TRBV19 to TRBJ2-2; TRBD2 agrees at 13 bases. J gave up 7 bases and V 3 bases, and 11 bases lay outside the gene matches. Germline loops: CDR1 LNHDA, CDR2 SQIVND (reference sequence). CDR3 size: 18 residues. CDR3 DNA: TGTGCCAGTAGTATTGGACTAGCGGGAGTATTTTATGTCGGGGAGCTGTTTTTT. It is translated as CASSIGLAGVFYVGELFF.

The genes are TRBV19 and TRBJ2-7; D gene uncertain. With 3 bases removed from V and 3 bases from J, the gap between germline ends came to 6 bases. Germline-derived CDR1 and CDR2 are LNHDA and SQIVND (reference sequence). This CDR3 has 12 residues. The CDR3 loop is CASSISGYEQYF. The CDR3 DNA reads TGTGCCAGTAGTATTTCCGGCTACGAGCAGTACTTC.

V gene TRBV5-1 combines with J gene TRBJ1-1; D remains unclear. The germline CDR1 and CDR2 sequences are SGHRS and YFSETQ. Deletions cut 2 bases from V and 7 bases from J, with 15 bases between. This CDR3 spans 14 amino acids. CDR3 nucleotides: TGCGCCAGCAGCTTCGTTTTGGCCGAGGGTGAAGCTTTCTTT. Protein sequence: CASSFVLAEGEAFF.